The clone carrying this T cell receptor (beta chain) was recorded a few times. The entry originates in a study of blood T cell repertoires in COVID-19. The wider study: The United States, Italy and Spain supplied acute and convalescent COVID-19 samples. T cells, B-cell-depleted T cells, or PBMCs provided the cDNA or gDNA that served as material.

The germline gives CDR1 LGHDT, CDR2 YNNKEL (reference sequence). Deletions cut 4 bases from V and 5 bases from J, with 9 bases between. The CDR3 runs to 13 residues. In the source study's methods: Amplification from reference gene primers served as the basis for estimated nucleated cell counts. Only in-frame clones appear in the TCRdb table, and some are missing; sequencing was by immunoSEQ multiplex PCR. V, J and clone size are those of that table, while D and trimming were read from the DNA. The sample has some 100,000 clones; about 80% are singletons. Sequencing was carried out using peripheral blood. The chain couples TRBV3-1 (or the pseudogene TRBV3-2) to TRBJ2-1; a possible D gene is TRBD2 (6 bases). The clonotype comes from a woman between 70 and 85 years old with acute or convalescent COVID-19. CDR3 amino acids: CASSRRGDNEQFF. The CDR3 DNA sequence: TGTGCCAGCAGCCGGAGGGGCGACAATGAGCAGTTCTTC.